This T cell receptor (beta chain) was recovered during a study of Ad26.COV2.S vaccination and SARS-CoV-2 variants. V lost 0 bases and J lost 6, with 14 bases in between. Germline CDR1 reads SGHDT; CDR2 reads YYEEEE. CDR3 size: 15 residues. This clone was observed a few times. The antigen is unknown. Treatment given: about 20 received Ad26.COV2.S at low or high dose, single or two shots; several received placebo; per-sample allocation not given. Day 63 following the first vaccine or placebo injection was when the samples were taken. TCRdb's table, derived via immunoSEQ multiplex PCR, lists solely in-frame clones and lacks some. The sample consists of a few hundred thousand clones, approximately 90% of them appearing once. Study conclusions and caveats: Non-spike TCR breadth showed similarity between vaccine and placebo recipients.

This clonotype was sampled from a person between 18 and 59 years old who received the Ad26.COV2.S COVID-19 vaccine or a placebo. The chain combines TRBV5-6 with TRBJ2-3, with D perhaps assigned TRBD1 or TRBD2 (5 bases each). The material was peripheral blood, obtained in a trial of Ad26.COV2.S vaccine versus placebo. CDR3 coding DNA: TGTGCCAGCAGCTTGGAGAGGGGTGTTGTGGATACGCAGTATTTT. It yields the protein CASSLERGVVDTQYF. The variable domain in full, completed from reference TRBV5-6 and TRBJ2-3, reads DAGVTQSPTHLIKTRGQQVTLRCSPKSGHDTVSWYQQALGQGPQFIFQYYEEEERQRGNFPDRFSGHQFPNYSSELNVNALLLGDSALYLCASSLERGVVDTQYFGPGTRLTVL.